These 21 T cell receptor beta chains originate from one sample sequenced in a study of T cells in Graves' hyperthyroidism and ophthalmopathy. RNA transcripts provided the source from which TCR beta CDR3 regions were amplified. In the first-round RT-PCR of the TCR CDR3, the HTBI primer set was used. One entry per CDR3 protein, called by TCRdb with MiXCR from the multiplex PCR reads. The table lists about 280,000 distinct CDR3 sequences, 25% to 30% of them singletons. Sequencing was performed on blood. The source is a man aged 40-50 years with Graves' hyperthyroidism that later progressed to Graves' ophthalmopathy.

This clonotype occurred many times. V and J are TRBV11-2 and TRBJ2-5; D not certain. CDR1 SGHAT and CDR2 FQNNGV come from the germline V gene. The CDR3 runs 14 residues. V was shortened by 5 bases and J by 1 base, with 11 bases between the two germline ends. DNA for the CDR3: TGTGCCAGCAGCCAGCGCGCCGCCCAAGAGACCCAGTACTTC. Translation gives CASSQRAAQETQYF.

This clonotype was observed at least ten times. The chain recombines TRBV9 with TRBJ1-1, with 8 bases matching TRBD1. The CDR3 has 15 amino acids. Trimming took 4 bases from V and 4 from J; bases not matched to a gene: 9. Germline V gene lookup returns CDR1 SGDLS and CDR2 YYNGEE. The CDR3 is CASSTADREGTEAFF. CDR3 nucleotides: TGTGCCAGCAGCACGGCGGACAGGGAGGGCACTGAAGCTTTCTTT.

In its sample, this clonotype was seen many times. Being one base from a much bigger clone, this may be a read error. Since the CDR3 does not end with the conserved phenylalanine or tryptophan, this likely comes from a read error. The chain recombines TRBV24-1 with TRBJ1-2; 8 bases align to TRBD1. The germline gives CDR1 KGHDR, CDR2 SFDVKD. This CDR3 region has 15 residues. With 3 bases clipped from V and 7 bases from J, the junction kept 9 bases outside the gene matches. The CDR3 DNA sequence: TGTGCCACCAGTGATGCAGGGGGCGGGGGTTTTGGCTACACCCTC. Its translation: CATSDAGGGGFGYTL.

The chain has TRBV6-2 or TRBV6-3 and TRBJ2-7; no firm D call. Germline V gene lookup returns CDR1 MNHEY and CDR2 SVGEGT. The CDR3 is made up of 12 amino acids. The V gene lost 5 bases and the J gene lost 4 bases, with 9 bases spanning the gap. The CDR3 DNA is TGTGCCAGCAGTGAGTCAGTTTACGAGCAGTACTTC. Translation gives CASSESVYEQYF.

In its sample, this clonotype was seen many times. The chain is built from TRBV5-1 and TRBJ2-7; D perhaps matches TRBD1 (5 bases). V shed 7 bases and J shed 1 base, with 12 bases lying between them. Germline CDR1 SGHRS, CDR2 YFSETQ. The CDR3 has 13 residues. CDR3 loop: CASRRTTSYEQYF. The CDR3, as DNA: TGCGCCAGCCGTCGGACAACATCCTACGAGCAGTACTTC.

This clonotype was counted at least ten times. This chain uses TRBV12-3 or TRBV12-4 with TRBJ1-2, with a possible D match to TRBD1 (6 bases). The CDR3 consists of 11 residues. Trimming removed 5 bases at V and 7 bases at J, with 8 bases between. CDR3 residues: CASSRTVGYTF. For the CDR3, the DNA is TGTGCCAGCAGTCGGACAGTTGGCTACACCTTC.

The V and J genes are TRBV19 and TRBJ1-1; D is perhaps TRBD1 (5 bases). V was pared by 5 bases and J by 8 bases, with 15 bases between. Germline lookup yields CDR1 LNHDA and CDR2 SQIVND (reference sequence). The CDR3 covers 13 residues. The DNA for the CDR3 is TGTGCCAGTAGTCCGCAGGGAAATCTCGAAGCTTTCTTT. This translates into CASSPQGNLEAFF.

In this sample, this clonotype turned up many times. This rearrangement joins TRBV9 to TRBJ2-5; 9 bases match TRBD2. CDR3 length: 14 amino acids. V gave up 2 bases and J gave up 2 bases; unmatched junction bases: 1. Germline-derived CDR1 and CDR2 are SGDLS and YYNGEE. The CDR3 sequence: CASSVAGGQETQYF. The CDR3 coding sequence is TGTGCCAGCAGCGTTGCGGGAGGGCAAGAGACCCAGTACTTC.

This clonotype was seen repeatedly, ten times or more. This chain joins TRBV28 and TRBJ1-3; D unresolved. Per the germline V gene, CDR1 is MDHEN and CDR2 is SYDVKM. Trimming pared 2 bases from V and 0 bases from J, leaving 17 bases between. This CDR3 is 18 amino acids long. The CDR3 loop is CASSLNIPDAYSGNTIYF. The CDR3 nucleotides read TGTGCCAGCAGTTTAAATATCCCGGACGCCTACTCTGGAAACACCATATATTTT.

This clonotype was counted many times. The chain uses TRBV6-1 and TRBJ1-3; D uncertain. With 5 bases removed from V and 0 bases from J, the gap between germline ends came to 11 bases. This CDR3 spans 15 amino acids. CDR1 and CDR2 from the germline V gene are MNHNS and SASEGT. CDR3 sequence reads: CASSRLQSSGNTIYF. CDR3 nucleotides: TGTGCCAGCAGTAGACTTCAGAGCTCTGGAAACACCATATATTTT.

The J gene is TRBJ1-5, the V gene TRBV28; no clear D. The CDR3 totals 14 residues. Germline V gene data show CDR1 as MDHEN and CDR2 as SYDVKM. As DNA, the CDR3 is TGTGGGGTCCAGGCTCCTAAGTTTAATCAGCCCCAGCATTTT. It yields the protein CGVQAPKFNQPQHF.

This clonotype was seen at least ten times. The V call is TRBV19, the J call TRBJ2-3; D gene unclear. The CDR3 spans 14 residues. Per the germline V gene, CDR1 is LNHDA and CDR2 is SQIVND (reference sequence). The V and J ends lost 1 base and 0 bases respectively, with 5 bases between them. Here the CDR3 reads CASSIGGSTDTQYF. The CDR3 coding sequence is TGTGCCAGTAGTATAGGTGGCAGCACAGATACGCAGTATTTT.

CDR3 in DNA: TGTGCCAGCAGGCCAGACAGTCCGACAGCTTTCTTT. Translating it yields CASRPDSPTAFF. The gene calls are TRBV12-3 or TRBV12-4 and TRBJ1-1; D perhaps matches TRBD1 (5 bases). V was clipped by 6 bases and J by 10 bases, with 15 bases between them. This CDR3 comprises 12 residues.

This sequence joins TRBV4-2 and TRBJ2-2; no firm D call. The germline V gene encodes CDR1 LGHNA and CDR2 YNFKEQ. V was pared by 2 bases and J by 9 bases, with 7 bases between. The CDR3 has 12 amino acids. The CDR3 bases are TGTGCCAGCAGCCAACAGAACTGGGAGCTGTTTTTT. This translates into CASSQQNWELFF.

This clonotype appeared a few times. The V and J genes are TRBV5-1 and TRBJ1-5; TRBD1 aligns across 9 bases. V gave up 2 bases and J gave up 2 bases; unmatched junction bases: 5. CDR3 size: 16 residues. Germline CDR1 SGHRS, CDR2 YFSETQ. The chain's CDR3 is CASSLKDRGGNQPQHF. The CDR3 nucleotides are TGCGCCAGCAGCTTAAAGGACAGGGGAGGCAATCAGCCCCAGCATTTT.

This clonotype was found many times. The genes are TRBV29-1 and TRBJ1-2, with TRBD1 matching 11 bases. V trimming: 4 bases; J trimming: 4 bases; junction bases outside the gene matches: 8. The V gene's germline CDR1 is SQVTM and CDR2 ANQGSEA. The CDR3 consists of 15 residues. The CDR3 loop reads CSVGIGDRGTYGYTF. DNA of the CDR3: TGCAGCGTTGGTATCGGGGACAGGGGGACCTATGGCTACACCTTC.

This clonotype was detected many times. The V and J genes are TRBV28 and TRBJ2-5, with D perhaps matching TRBD2 (6 bases). Germline CDR1 is MDHEN and CDR2 is SYDVKM. Trimming took 2 bases from V and 2 from J, leaving 9 bases between them. CDR3 length: 14 residues. CDR3 sequence reads: CASSLRGTQETQYF. The CDR3 nucleotides are TGTGCCAGCAGTTTACGCGGGACTCAAGAGACCCAGTACTTC.

This clonotype was observed many times. CDR3 nucleotides: TGTGCCAGCAGCCAAGTGGGGGCAGGGACGTTCGAGCAGTACTTC. Encoded protein: CASSQVGAGTFEQYF. The chain joins TRBV4-2 to TRBJ2-7; D might be TRBD1 (6 bases). The V gene lost 1 base and the J gene lost 6 bases, with 16 bases spanning the gap. The CDR3 contains 15 residues. CDR1 and CDR2 (germline): LGHNA, YNFKEQ.

Ten or more counts support this clonotype. The chain combines TRBV20-1 with TRBJ2-2; D remains ambiguous. This CDR3 is built from 14 residues. Germline CDR1 is DFQATT and CDR2 is SNEGSKA (reference sequence). V lost 2 bases, J lost 1 base, and 8 bases lay in between. The chain's CDR3 is CSARRALNTGELFF. The CDR3 coding sequence is TGCAGTGCTAGACGGGCACTGAACACCGGGGAGCTGTTTTTT.

This clonotype was recorded at least ten times. This chain links TRBV2 with TRBJ2-5; D is unresolved. The length of the CDR3 is 12 residues. Between the trimmed V and J ends, which lost 7 bases and 2 bases, there was a span of 8 bases. CDR1 and CDR2 (germline): SNHLY, FYNNEI. CDR3 coding DNA: TGTGCCAGCACGAGAGGTCAAGAGACCCAGTACTTC. Its translation is CASTRGQETQYF. The whole variable domain, remainder taken from reference TRBV2 and TRBJ2-5, is EPEVTQTPSHQVTQMGQEVILRCVPISNHLYFYWYRQILGQKVEFLVSFYNNEISEKSEIFDDQFSVERPDGSNFTLKIRSTKLEDSAMYFCASTRGQETQYFGPGTRLLVL.

The chain combines TRBV30 with TRBJ1-1; 7 nucleotides align to TRBD1. Germline V lookup: CDR1 GTSNPN, CDR2 SVGIG (reference sequence). V shed 5 bases and J 2 bases; nucleotides not matched to a gene: 2. CDR3 length: 12 residues. The CDR3 DNA is TGTGCCTGGGGGGACAGTAACACTGAAGCTTTCTTT. Translated: CAWGDSNTEAFF.